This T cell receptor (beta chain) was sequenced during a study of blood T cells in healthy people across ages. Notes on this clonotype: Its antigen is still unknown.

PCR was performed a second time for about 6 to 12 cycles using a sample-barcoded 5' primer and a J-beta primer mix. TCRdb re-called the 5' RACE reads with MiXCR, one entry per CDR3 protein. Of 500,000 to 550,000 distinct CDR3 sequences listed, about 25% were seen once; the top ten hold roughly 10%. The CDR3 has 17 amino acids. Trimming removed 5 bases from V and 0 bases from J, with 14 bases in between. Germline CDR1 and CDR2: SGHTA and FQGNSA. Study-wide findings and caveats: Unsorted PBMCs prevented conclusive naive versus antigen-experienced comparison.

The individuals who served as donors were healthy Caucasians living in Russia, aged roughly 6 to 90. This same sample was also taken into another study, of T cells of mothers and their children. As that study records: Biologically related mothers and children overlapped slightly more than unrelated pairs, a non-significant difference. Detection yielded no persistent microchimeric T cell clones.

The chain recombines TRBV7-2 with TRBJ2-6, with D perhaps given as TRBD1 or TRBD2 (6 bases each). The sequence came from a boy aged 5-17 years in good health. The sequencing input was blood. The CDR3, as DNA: TGTGCCAGCAGCCTAGGGGGACTGCTCTCTGGGGCCAACGTCCTGACTTTC. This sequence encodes CASSLGGLLSGANVLTF.